A selection of T cell receptor beta chains follows, all from one sample in a study of identifying expanded T cells in peripheral blood. Clones were read by immunoSEQ multiplex PCR, and TCRdb kept only the in-frame ones, dropping some. The table has some 95,000 clones, around 90% seen once. Sequenced material: blood. Receptors were obtained from a person aged 18 to 75 in good health. Each CDR3 is given with its conserved first and last residue. The order of the fields is CDR3 protein, CDR3 DNA, V gene, clone size, J gene, D gene. The D gene is left open where the match is weak. The size field is filled for only some rows; it gives once, few, many or a size class.

CDR3: CASSSRAHGYTF
DNA: TGTGCCAGTAGTTCGCGGGCCCATGGCTACACCTTC
V: TRBV19
size: NA
J: TRBJ1-2
D: NA

CDR3: CSGGYTSGRADTQYF
DNA: TGCAGCGGGGGGTATACTAGCGGGAGGGCAGATACGCAGTATTTT
V: TRBV29-1
size: NA
J: TRBJ2-3
D: TRBD2

CDR3: CASSSGTGDYEQYF
DNA: TGTGCCAGCAGCTCCGGGACAGGGGATTACGAGCAGTACTTC
V: TRBV5-6
size: NA
J: TRBJ2-7
D: TRBD1

CDR3: CASSPPEAERSTYEQYF
DNA: TGTGCCAGCTCACCACCGGAGGCGGAGCGATCTACCTACGAGCAGTACTTC
V: TRBV18
size: NA
J: TRBJ2-7
D: NA

CDR3: CASSQDGPGQGGQPQHF
DNA: TGTGCCAGCAGCCAAGACGGACCGGGACAGGGTGGTCAGCCCCAGCATTTT
V: TRBV4-2
size: NA
J: TRBJ1-5
D: TRBD1

CDR3: CASSDRDRWYEQYF
DNA: TGTGCCAGCAGCGACAGGGACCGGTGGTACGAGCAGTACTTC
V: TRBV2
size: NA
J: TRBJ2-7
D: TRBD1

CDR3: CASSLKGPYGYTF
DNA: TGTGCCAGCAGTTTGAAGGGGCCCTATGGCTACACCTTC
V: TRBV27
size: NA
J: TRBJ1-2
D: NA

CDR3: CASSLDGFSTDTQYF
DNA: TGCGCCAGCAGCTTAGACGGCTTTAGCACAGATACGCAGTATTTT
V: TRBV5-1
size: NA
J: TRBJ2-3
D: NA

CDR3: CASSARGGDEQFF
DNA: TGTGCCAGCAGTGCCCGGGGGGGGGATGAGCAGTTCTTC
V: TRBV25-1
size: NA
J: TRBJ2-1
D: TRBD2

CDR3: CAITTGENQPQHF
DNA: TGTGCCATCACGACAGGGGAGAATCAGCCCCAGCATTTT
V: TRBV10-3
size: few
J: TRBJ1-5
D: TRBD1

CDR3: CATGQGTHEQFF
DNA: TGTGCCACCGGGCAGGGGACCCATGAGCAGTTCTTC
V: TRBV19
size: NA
J: TRBJ2-1
D: NA

CDR3: CASSESGYEQYF
DNA: TGTGCCAGCAGTGAATCTGGGTACGAGCAGTACTTC
V: TRBV6-1
size: NA
J: TRBJ2-7
D: NA

CDR3: CASSLQGRDMNTEAFF
DNA: TGCGCCAGCAGCCTCCAAGGAAGAGACATGAACACTGAAGCTTTCTTT
V: TRBV4-3
size: NA
J: TRBJ1-1
D: NA

CDR3: CASSSRDRDEQYF
DNA: TGTGCCAGCTCATCCCGGGACAGGGACGAGCAGTACTTC
V: TRBV18
size: NA
J: TRBJ2-7
D: TRBD1

CDR3: CASSGTGGGLLYNEQFF
DNA: TGCGCCAGCAGCGGTACAGGGGGCGGCCTACTCTACAATGAGCAGTTCTTC
V: TRBV10-1
size: once
J: TRBJ2-1
D: TRBD1

CDR3: CASSLSHTTDTQYF
DNA: TGTGCCAGCAGTTTATCCCATACCACAGATACGCAGTATTTT
V: TRBV27
size: NA
J: TRBJ2-3
D: NA

CDR3: CASSGGQEYYGYTF
DNA: TGTGCCAGTAGTGGGGGACAGGAATACTATGGCTACACCTTC
V: TRBV19
size: NA
J: TRBJ1-2
D: TRBD1

CDR3: CAISQVNTEAFF
DNA: TGTGCCATCAGCCAGGTGAACACTGAAGCTTTCTTT
V: TRBV10-3
size: NA
J: TRBJ1-1
D: NA

CDR3: CASSSGAGVSYNEQFF
DNA: TGTGCCAGCAGCTCTGGGGCGGGAGTAAGTTACAATGAGCAGTTCTTC
V: TRBV5-6
size: NA
J: TRBJ2-1
D: TRBD2

CDR3: CASREGQGVWQPQHF
DNA: TGTGCCAGCAGGGAGGGACAGGGGGTATGGCAGCCCCAGCATTTT
V: TRBV2
size: NA
J: TRBJ1-5
D: TRBD1

CDR3: CASSEWGSNNEQFF
DNA: TGTGCCAGCAGTGAATGGGGCAGTAACAATGAGCAGTTCTTC
V: TRBV25-1
size: NA
J: TRBJ2-1
D: NA

CDR3: CAVSRDPPNTGELFF
DNA: TGTGCCGTCAGTCGGGACCCCCCGAACACCGGGGAGCTGTTTTTT
V: TRBV10-3
size: NA
J: TRBJ2-2
D: NA

CDR3: CASSFGRDNQPQHF
DNA: TGTGCCAGCTCCTTCGGACGGGACAATCAGCCCCAGCATTTT
V: TRBV18
size: NA
J: TRBJ1-5
D: NA

CDR3: CASSPGDRVSHGYTF
DNA: TGTGCCAGCAGCCCGGGTGACAGGGTCTCTCATGGCTACACCTTC
V: TRBV9
size: NA
J: TRBJ1-2
D: TRBD1

CDR3: CASRGFGMNTEAFF
DNA: TGTGCCAGTAGAGGATTTGGGATGAACACTGAAGCTTTCTTT
V: TRBV19
size: NA
J: TRBJ1-1
D: NA

CDR3: CASSLYRGEGYTF
DNA: TGTGCCAGCAGTTTGTACAGGGGAGAGGGCTACACCTTC
V: TRBV6-6
size: once
J: TRBJ1-2
D: TRBD1

CDR3: CASSSGLASEQFF
DNA: TGTGCCAGCAGCTCGGGACTAGCTTCCGAGCAGTTCTTC
V: TRBV7-6
size: once
J: TRBJ2-1
D: TRBD2

CDR3: CASTVTGTVTGELFF
DNA: TGTGCCAGCACCGTAACCGGGACAGTCACCGGGGAGCTGTTTTTT
V: TRBV11-2
size: NA
J: TRBJ2-2
D: TRBD1

CDR3: CASSASRQGGKLFF
DNA: TGTGCCAGCAGCGCTTCCCGACAGGGAGGAAAACTGTTTTTT
V: TRBV11-1
size: NA
J: TRBJ1-4
D: TRBD1

CDR3: CASSSGTKGEAFF
DNA: TGTGCCAGCTCCTCCGGGACGAAGGGTGAAGCTTTCTTT
V: TRBV18
size: NA
J: TRBJ1-1
D: NA

CDR3: CAISANDLLGYTF
DNA: TGTGCCATCAGTGCGAATGATCTTCTTGGCTACACCTTC
V: TRBV10-3
size: NA
J: TRBJ1-2
D: NA

CDR3: CASSVDGRESGEQYF
DNA: TGTGCCAGCAGCGTAGATGGGCGGGAGTCGGGCGAGCAGTACTTC
V: TRBV9
size: NA
J: TRBJ2-7
D: TRBD2

CDR3: CASSSVLGTEAFF
DNA: TGTGCCAGCAGCTCGGTCCTGGGCACTGAAGCTTTCTTT
V: TRBV7-3
size: NA
J: TRBJ1-1
D: NA

CDR3: CASSSSYNSPLHF
DNA: TGTGCCAGCAGTAGCTCCTATAATTCACCCCTCCACTTT
V: TRBV27
size: few
J: TRBJ1-6
D: NA

CDR3: CASSLSSSYEQYF
DNA: TGTGCCAGCAGCCTCTCCAGCTCCTACGAGCAGTACTTC
V: TRBV2
size: NA
J: TRBJ2-7
D: NA

CDR3: CASSESGGTEAFF
DNA: TGCGCCAGCAGTGAGTCAGGGGGTACTGAAGCTTTCTTT
V: TRBV10-2
size: NA
J: TRBJ1-1
D: NA

CDR3: CADPTTNSNQPQHF
DNA: TGTGCCGACCCGACGACTAATAGCAATCAGCCCCAGCATTTT
V: TRBV19
size: NA
J: TRBJ1-5
D: NA

CDR3: CASSEVSAGDPYEQYF
DNA: TGTGCCAGCAGTGAAGTGTCTGCGGGGGACCCCTACGAGCAGTACTTC
V: TRBV6-1
size: NA
J: TRBJ2-7
D: TRBD2

CDR3: CASSPTRTFGYTF
DNA: TGTGCCAGTAGTCCAACAAGGACCTTTGGCTACACCTTC
V: TRBV19
size: few
J: TRBJ1-2
D: NA

CDR3: CASSWDVANYGYTF
DNA: TGTGCCAGCAGTTGGGACGTAGCTAACTATGGCTACACCTTC
V: TRBV6-1
size: NA
J: TRBJ1-2
D: NA

CDR3: CASMMTGVASEAFF
DNA: TGTGCCAGCATGATGACAGGGGTCGCTTCTGAAGCTTTCTTT
V: TRBV2
size: NA
J: TRBJ1-1
D: TRBD1

CDR3: CASKAAYEQYF
DNA: TGTGCCAGCAAGGCCGCCTACGAGCAGTACTTC
V: TRBV28
size: once
J: TRBJ2-7
D: NA

CDR3: CASKLPGGNQPQHF
DNA: TGTGCCAGCAAACTACCAGGGGGCAATCAGCCCCAGCATTTT
V: TRBV28
size: NA
J: TRBJ1-5
D: NA

CDR3: CASSHPGNEQFF
DNA: TGTGCCAGCAGTCATCCGGGCAATGAGCAGTTCTTC
V: TRBV27
size: NA
J: TRBJ2-1
D: NA

CDR3: CASSELRYGYTF
DNA: TGTGCCAGCAGTGAATTACGCTATGGCTACACCTTC
V: TRBV6-1
size: NA
J: TRBJ1-2
D: NA

CDR3: CASSSGDEQYF
DNA: TGTGCCAGCAGCTCCGGGGACGAGCAGTACTTC
V: TRBV13
size: once
J: TRBJ2-7
D: NA

CDR3: CASSQTRREAYNSPLHF
DNA: TGCGCCAGCAGCCAGACACGGAGGGAGGCCTATAATTCACCCCTCCACTTT
V: TRBV5-1
size: NA
J: TRBJ1-6
D: NA

CDR3: CASSTRTARTGELFF
DNA: TGTGCCAGCAGTACCCGGACGGCGCGTACCGGGGAGCTGTTTTTT
V: TRBV6-5
size: NA
J: TRBJ2-2
D: NA

CDR3: CASSQPGQGVQPQHF
DNA: TGTGCCAGCAGCCAACCTGGACAGGGGGTTCAGCCCCAGCATTTT
V: TRBV4-2
size: once
J: TRBJ1-5
D: TRBD1

CDR3: CASSQDRLAGNTGELFF
DNA: TGCGCCAGCAGCCAAGATAGGCTAGCGGGTAACACCGGGGAGCTGTTTTTT
V: TRBV4-1
size: NA
J: TRBJ2-2
D: TRBD2

CDR3: CASSDSGGRPSYEQYF
DNA: TGTGCCAGCAGTGACTCCGGGGGCAGGCCCTCCTACGAGCAGTACTTC
V: TRBV6-4
size: few
J: TRBJ2-7
D: NA